This is a list of T cell receptor beta chains from one sample in a study of T cell changes during pregnancy in multiple sclerosis. Assay: immunoSEQ multiplex PCR; the TCRdb copy retains only in-frame clones and omits some. This sample yields around 50,000 clones, of which about 90% are seen a single time; approximately 0.6% belongs to the top ten. This material consisted of CD4+ T cells from peripheral blood mononuclear cells, taken after pregnancy. Receptor source: a female donor with multiple sclerosis, enrolled in a pregnancy study. The CDR3 runs from the conserved cysteine through the conserved F or W. A D gene is named only where the DNA matches it firmly. Clone sizes are given selectively: once, few, many, or a class where the clone is expanded.

size	V	D	J	DNA	CDR3
NA	TRBV7-2	NA	TRBJ2-7	TGTGCCAGCAGCCAGACATACAGGGAAATTAACCACGAGCAGTACTTC	CASSQTYREINHEQYF
once	TRBV2	NA	TRBJ1-2	TGTGCCAGCAGTGAAGCTTCGAGAGGCTACACCTTC	CASSEASRGYTF
few	TRBV7-2	NA	TRBJ2-5	TGTGCCAGCAGCTTCCCCTGGTCGGGGGAGACCCAGTACTTC	CASSFPWSGETQYF
few	TRBV5-4	TRBD1	TRBJ1-1	TGTGCCAGCAGCTTGGAACAGGGGATTGCTGAAGCTTTCTTT	CASSLEQGIAEAFF
NA	TRBV7-2	NA	TRBJ2-7	TGTGCCAGCAGCGAATATGGGGGGTACTCCTACGAGCAGTACTTC	CASSEYGGYSYEQYF
NA	TRBV5-6	TRBD1	TRBJ1-2	TGTGCCAGCAGCGCCCAGGGGGCGGCGGTCTATGGCTACACCTTC	CASSAQGAAVYGYTF
once	TRBV30	NA	TRBJ2-2	TGTGCCTGGAGTGGAAGCTCAAACACCGGGGAGCTGTTTTTT	CAWSGSSNTGELFF
NA	TRBV7-2	TRBD2	TRBJ2-3	TGTGCCAGCAGCTTAGGGGTCGGCGGGGGAGATACGCAGTATTTT	CASSLGVGGGDTQYF
NA	TRBV30	NA	TRBJ1-1	TGTGCCTGGAGTGTCGCAGTGAGGGTGGGCACTGAAGCTTTCTTT	CAWSVAVRVGTEAFF
NA	TRBV2	NA	TRBJ2-7	TGTGCCAGCAGTGGTGATAGCTCCTACGAGCAGTACTTC	CASSGDSSYEQYF
NA	TRBV19	NA	TRBJ1-1	TGTGCCAGTAGTAAGGCAGGGATGAACACTGAAGCTTTCTTT	CASSKAGMNTEAFF
NA	TRBV9	TRBD1	TRBJ1-4	TGTGCCAGCAGCGGGACAGGGTGGGGAGAAAAACTGTTTTTT	CASSGTGWGEKLFF
NA	TRBV5-1	TRBD1	TRBJ1-2	TGCGCCAGCAGAGAGGGGGCGAAAGACTACACCTTC	CASREGAKDYTF
NA	TRBV11-3	TRBD1	TRBJ1-1	TGTGCCAGCAGCTTGGTAGGGGGCCCTGAAGCTTTCTTT	CASSLVGGPEAFF
NA	TRBV29-1	NA	TRBJ2-1	TGCAGCGCTCAAACAGGGAGTAGGAATGAGCAGTTCTTC	CSAQTGSRNEQFF
NA	TRBV29-1	NA	TRBJ1-2	TGCAGCGTATGGACTACCGAAGGAGGCTACACCTTC	CSVWTTEGGYTF
NA	TRBV4-3	NA	TRBJ1-2	TGCGCCAGCAGCCAAGACGACAGGTTCGGAGGCTACACCTTC	CASSQDDRFGGYTF
NA	TRBV9	NA	TRBJ1-6	TGTGCCAGCAGCGTAGGACTGTCAAATTCACCCCTCCACTTT	CASSVGLSNSPLHF
NA	TRBV11-3	NA	TRBJ2-2	TGTGCCAGCAGCTTCGGACAGTACACCGGGGAGCTGTTTTTT	CASSFGQYTGELFF
NA	TRBV6-1	TRBD1	TRBJ2-1	TGTGCCAGCAGTGAACGGGACAGGGCTGACAATGAGCAGTTCTTC	CASSERDRADNEQFF
NA	TRBV27	TRBD1	TRBJ2-5	TGTGCCAGCCCGGGACAGGGGGAAGAGACCCAGTACTTC	CASPGQGEETQYF
NA	TRBV2	NA	TRBJ2-5	TGTGCCAGCAAGGGGGTTAAAGAGACCCAGTACTTC	CASKGVKETQYF
NA	TRBV11-3	TRBD2	TRBJ2-5	TGTGCCAGCAGCTTAGGGGCAGCTAGCGGGGGTCAGGAGACCCAGTACTTC	CASSLGAASGGQETQYF
NA	TRBV5-1	NA	TRBJ2-7	TGCGCCAGCAGCTTGGTTAGGGGGGGCTCCTACGAGCAGTACTTC	CASSLVRGGSYEQYF
NA	TRBV11-3	TRBD2	TRBJ2-3	TGTGCCAGCAGCTTCTCTGGGACTAGCGGGGGGCGAGGTACGCAGTATTTT	CASSFSGTSGGRGTQYF
NA	TRBV19	NA	TRBJ2-7	TGTGCCAGTAGCGTCAATCTAGCTCCAAGCTCCTACGAGCAGTACTTC	CASSVNLAPSSYEQYF
NA	TRBV18	TRBD2	TRBJ2-5	TGTGCCAGCTCACCGAGGGGGACTAGCGGGGTCCAAGAGACCCAGTACTTC	CASSPRGTSGVQETQYF
NA	TRBV5-1	NA	TRBJ2-3	TGCGCCAGCAGCTACCGGGACAACTCGGGGGATACGCAGTATTTT	CASSYRDNSGDTQYF
once	TRBV15	NA	TRBJ1-2	TGTGCCACCCAAGATCAAACCGGGTCGCTGGGCTACACCTTC	CATQDQTGSLGYTF
once	TRBV7-9	NA	TRBJ1-6	TGTGCCAGCAGCTTAAGGCAGGGCTATAATTCACCCCTCCACTTT	CASSLRQGYNSPLHF
NA	TRBV6-1	NA	TRBJ1-2	TGTGCCAGACGCACAGGTCCCCCTAACTATGGCTACACCTTC	CARRTGPPNYGYTF
few	TRBV19	TRBD1	TRBJ1-1	TGTGCCAGTACCGACAGGGGATACACTGAAGCTTTCTTT	CASTDRGYTEAFF
NA	TRBV6-6	NA	TRBJ2-7	TGTGCCAGCAGTTACTCAGCCGGGACCTACGAGCAGTACTTC	CASSYSAGTYEQYF
once	TRBV9	TRBD2	TRBJ2-7	TGTGCCAGCAGCGTAGGGATTAGCGGGGCCTACGAGCAGTACTTC	CASSVGISGAYEQYF
NA	TRBV6-6	NA	TRBJ2-7	TGTGCCAGCAGTTACGTGGCGGGTTACGAGCAGTACTTC	CASSYVAGYEQYF
NA	TRBV9	TRBD2	TRBJ2-3	TGTGCCAGCAGCGTCCTAGCGGGGTCTAGCACAGATACGCAGTATTTT	CASSVLAGSSTDTQYF
NA	TRBV29-1	TRBD1	TRBJ1-5	TGCAGCGTTGCTATCGGACAGGGAAGAGACCAGCCCCAGCATTTT	CSVAIGQGRDQPQHF
NA	TRBV7-9	TRBD1	TRBJ2-1	TGTGCCAGCAGCCCGGGACAGGGGTCCTACAATGAGCAGTTCTTC	CASSPGQGSYNEQFF
NA	TRBV27	NA	TRBJ1-1	TGTGCCAGCAGCCCGAGGCGGAACACTGAAGCTTTCTTT	CASSPRRNTEAFF
NA	TRBV19	TRBD1	TRBJ2-7	TGTGCCAGTAGTGGTGCAGACAGGGCCTACGAGCAGTACTTC	CASSGADRAYEQYF
NA	TRBV19	TRBD2	TRBJ2-3	TGTGCCAGTAGTCCCCAAAGGACTAGCGGCACAGATACGCAGTATTTT	CASSPQRTSGTDTQYF
NA	TRBV5-4	NA	TRBJ2-6	TGTGCCAGCAGCTTAGCCCTACCCGTCTCTGGGGCCAACGTCCTGACTTTC	CASSLALPVSGANVLTF
NA	TRBV7-2	TRBD1	TRBJ2-5	TGTGCCAGCAGCAAACAGGGGGCACGGGAGACCCAGTACTTC	CASSKQGARETQYF
NA	TRBV6-5	NA	TRBJ1-5	TGTGCCAGCAGTCGAACAGGGAATCAGCCCCAGCATTTT	CASSRTGNQPQHF
NA	TRBV7-2	NA	TRBJ2-3	TGTGCCAGCAGCTTAGGGCGGGCCTTTGGCACAGATACGCAGTATTTT	CASSLGRAFGTDTQYF
NA	TRBV25-1	TRBD1	TRBJ2-3	TGTGCCAGCAGTGATGGGACAGGACCAAGCACAGATACGCAGTATTTT	CASSDGTGPSTDTQYF
NA	TRBV11-2	NA	TRBJ2-1	TGTGCCAGCAGCTTATTGGCGGCGAGCGCTGAGCAGTTCTTC	CASSLLAASAEQFF
NA	TRBV18	NA	TRBJ1-5	TGTGCCAGCTCACCTCAGGGGCAGCAAGGGCCCCAGCATTTT	CASSPQGQQGPQHF
NA	TRBV27	NA	TRBJ2-3	TGTGCCAGCGGGGCAACGCAGTATTTT	CASGATQYF
NA	TRBV4-2	NA	TRBJ2-7	TGTGCCAGCAGCCAAGATACCTCTAAGGGGGGGTATAGCTCCTACGAGCAGTACTTC	CASSQDTSKGGYSSYEQYF
NA	TRBV15	NA	TRBJ1-1	TGTGCCGTGGAGAGTGTTGCGAACACTGAAGCTTTCTTT	CAVESVANTEAFF
NA	TRBV7-3	NA	TRBJ1-5	TGTGCCAGCAGCGTGGTAGGGGCTGACAATCAGCCCCAGCATTTT	CASSVVGADNQPQHF
NA	TRBV6-5	TRBD2	TRBJ2-5	TGTGCCAGCACCCGTTCCAGCGGGGGGGCGAAGACCCAGTACTTC	CASTRSSGGAKTQYF
NA	TRBV6-1	NA	TRBJ1-1	TGTGCCAGCAGTGAATTCGGGGTGACATCCTTGGGAGCTGAAGCTTTCTTT	CASSEFGVTSLGAEAFF
once	TRBV7-9	NA	TRBJ2-1	TGTGCCAGCAGCGCCCCCCGAGGGGGCAATGAGCAGTTCTTC	CASSAPRGGNEQFF
once	TRBV6-1	NA	TRBJ1-5	TGTGCCAGCAGTAATTACAGGGAAGGTCAGCCCCAGCATTTT	CASSNYREGQPQHF
few	TRBV5-6	NA	TRBJ1-1	TGTGCCAGCACCGGAGCCTGGGGGGTAAACACTGAAGCTTTCTTT	CASTGAWGVNTEAFF